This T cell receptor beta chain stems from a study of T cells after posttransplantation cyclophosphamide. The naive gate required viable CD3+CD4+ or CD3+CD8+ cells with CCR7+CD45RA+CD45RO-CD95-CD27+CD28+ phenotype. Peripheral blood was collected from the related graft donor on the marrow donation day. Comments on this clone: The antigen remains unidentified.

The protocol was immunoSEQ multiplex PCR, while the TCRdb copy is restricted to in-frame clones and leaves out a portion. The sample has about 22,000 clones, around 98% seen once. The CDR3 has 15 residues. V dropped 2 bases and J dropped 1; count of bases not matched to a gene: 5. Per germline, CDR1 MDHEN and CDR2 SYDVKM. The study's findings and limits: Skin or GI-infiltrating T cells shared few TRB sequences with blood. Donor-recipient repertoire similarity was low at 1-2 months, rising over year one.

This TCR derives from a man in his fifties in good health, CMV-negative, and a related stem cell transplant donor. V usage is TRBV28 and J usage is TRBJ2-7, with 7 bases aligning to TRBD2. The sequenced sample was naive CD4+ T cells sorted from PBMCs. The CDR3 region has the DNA TGTGCCAGCAGTTTACTAGCGGTCCTTTCCTACGAGCAGTACTTC. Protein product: CASSLLAVLSYEQYF.